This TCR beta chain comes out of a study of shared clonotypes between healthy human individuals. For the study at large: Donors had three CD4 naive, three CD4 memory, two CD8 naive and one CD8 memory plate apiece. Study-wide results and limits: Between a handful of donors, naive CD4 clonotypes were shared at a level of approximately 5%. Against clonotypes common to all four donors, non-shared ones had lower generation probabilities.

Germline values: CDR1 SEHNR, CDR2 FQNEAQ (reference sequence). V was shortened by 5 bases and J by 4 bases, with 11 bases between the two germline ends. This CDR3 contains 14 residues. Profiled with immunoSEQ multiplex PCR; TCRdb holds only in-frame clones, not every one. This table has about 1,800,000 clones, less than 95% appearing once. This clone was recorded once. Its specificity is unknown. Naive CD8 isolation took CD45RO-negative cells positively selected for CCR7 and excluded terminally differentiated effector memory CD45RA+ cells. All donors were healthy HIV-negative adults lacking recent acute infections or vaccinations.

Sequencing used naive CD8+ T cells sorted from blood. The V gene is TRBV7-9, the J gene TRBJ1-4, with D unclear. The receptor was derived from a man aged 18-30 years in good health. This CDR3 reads CASSPSASNEKLFF. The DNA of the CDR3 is TGTGCCAGCAGCCCCTCGGCCAGTAATGAAAAACTGTTTTTT.